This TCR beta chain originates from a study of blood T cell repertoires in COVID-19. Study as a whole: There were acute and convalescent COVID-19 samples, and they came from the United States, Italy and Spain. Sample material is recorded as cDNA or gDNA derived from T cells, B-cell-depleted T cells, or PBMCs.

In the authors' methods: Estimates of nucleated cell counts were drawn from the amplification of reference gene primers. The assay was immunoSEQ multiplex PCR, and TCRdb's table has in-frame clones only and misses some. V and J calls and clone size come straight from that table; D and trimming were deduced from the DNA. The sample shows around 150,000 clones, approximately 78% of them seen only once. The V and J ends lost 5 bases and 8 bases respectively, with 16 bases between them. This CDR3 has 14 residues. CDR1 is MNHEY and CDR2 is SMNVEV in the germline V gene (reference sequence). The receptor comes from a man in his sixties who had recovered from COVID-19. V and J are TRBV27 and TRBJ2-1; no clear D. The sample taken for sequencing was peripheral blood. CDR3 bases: TGTGCCAGCAGTCCTCTTCTAACTACCGATGAGCAGTTCTTC. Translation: CASSPLLTTDEQFF.